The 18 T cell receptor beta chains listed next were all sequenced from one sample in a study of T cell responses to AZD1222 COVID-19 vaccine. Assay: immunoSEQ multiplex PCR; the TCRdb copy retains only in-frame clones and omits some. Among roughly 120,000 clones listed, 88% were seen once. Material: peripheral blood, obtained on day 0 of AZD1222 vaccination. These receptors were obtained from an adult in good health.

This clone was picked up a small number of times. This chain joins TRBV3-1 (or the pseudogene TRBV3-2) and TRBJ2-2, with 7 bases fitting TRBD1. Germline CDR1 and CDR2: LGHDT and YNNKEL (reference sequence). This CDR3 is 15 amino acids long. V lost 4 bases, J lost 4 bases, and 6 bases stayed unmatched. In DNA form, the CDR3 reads TGTGCCAGCAGCCCCCGACAGGGTGGCACCGGGGAGCTGTTTTTT. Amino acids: CASSPRQGGTGELFF.

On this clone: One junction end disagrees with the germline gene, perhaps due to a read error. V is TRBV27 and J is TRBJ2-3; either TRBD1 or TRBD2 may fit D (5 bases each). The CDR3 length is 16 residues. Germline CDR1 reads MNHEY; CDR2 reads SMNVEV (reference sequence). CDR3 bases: TGTGCCAGCAGTTCCCCTCGGGACCCCCGCACGGATACGCAGTATTTT. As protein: CASSSPRDPRTDTQYF.

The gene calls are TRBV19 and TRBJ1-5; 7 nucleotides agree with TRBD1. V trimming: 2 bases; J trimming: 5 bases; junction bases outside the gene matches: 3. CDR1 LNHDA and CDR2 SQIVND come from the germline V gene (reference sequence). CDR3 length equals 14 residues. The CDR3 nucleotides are TGTGCCAGTAGTATATGGACAGGCGATCAGCCCCAGCATTTT. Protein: CASSIWTGDQPQHF.

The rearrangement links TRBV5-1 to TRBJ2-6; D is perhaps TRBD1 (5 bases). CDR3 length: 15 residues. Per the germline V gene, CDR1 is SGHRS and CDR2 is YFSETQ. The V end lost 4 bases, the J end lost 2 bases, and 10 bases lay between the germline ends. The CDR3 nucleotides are TGCGCCAGCAGCCTATCAGGGACTGGGGCCAACGTCCTGACTTTC. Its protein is CASSLSGTGANVLTF.

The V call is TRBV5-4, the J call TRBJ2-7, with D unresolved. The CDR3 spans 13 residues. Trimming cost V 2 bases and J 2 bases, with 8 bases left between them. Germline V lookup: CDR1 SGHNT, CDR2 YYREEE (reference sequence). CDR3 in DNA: TGTGCCAGCAGCTTAGGGCCGGCCTACGAGCAGTACTTC. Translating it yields CASSLGPAYEQYF.

The CDR3 sequence is CASSHGRRQSNTEAFF. The CDR3 DNA is TGTGCCAGCAGCCATGGACGGAGACAATCGAACACTGAAGCTTTCTTT. The chain carries TRBV7-9 and TRBJ1-1; no firm D call. Germline CDR1 reads SEHNR; CDR2 reads FQNEAQ (reference sequence). Trimming stripped 5 bases from V and 1 base from J, with 17 bases between. The CDR3 spans 16 residues. Full variable domain (rest looked up from reference TRBV7-9 and TRBJ1-1): DTGVSQNPRHKITKRGQNVTFRCDPISEHNRLYWYRQTLGQGPEFLTYFQNEAQLEKSRLLSDRFSAERPKGSFSTLEIQRTEQGDSAMYLCASSHGRRQSNTEAFFGQGTRLTVV.

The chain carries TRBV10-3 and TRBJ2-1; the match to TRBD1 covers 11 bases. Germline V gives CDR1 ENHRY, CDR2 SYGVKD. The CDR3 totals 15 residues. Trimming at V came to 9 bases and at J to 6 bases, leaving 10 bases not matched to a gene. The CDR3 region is CAIRPGQGAPNEQFF. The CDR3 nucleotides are TGTGCCATACGACCCGGACAGGGGGCCCCCAATGAGCAGTTCTTC.

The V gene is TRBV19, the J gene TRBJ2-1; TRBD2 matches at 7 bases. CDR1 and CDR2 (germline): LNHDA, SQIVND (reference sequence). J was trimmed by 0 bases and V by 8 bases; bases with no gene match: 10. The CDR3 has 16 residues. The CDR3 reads CASSKLASSSYNEQFF. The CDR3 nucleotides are TGTGCCAGTTCGAAACTAGCGTCGAGCTCCTACAATGAGCAGTTCTTC. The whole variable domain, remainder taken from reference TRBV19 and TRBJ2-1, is DGGITQSPKYLFRKEGQNVTLSCEQNLNHDAMYWYRQDPGQGLRLIYYSQIVNDFQKGDIAEGYSVSREKKESFPLTVTSAQKNPTAFYLCASSKLASSSYNEQFFGPGTRLTVL.

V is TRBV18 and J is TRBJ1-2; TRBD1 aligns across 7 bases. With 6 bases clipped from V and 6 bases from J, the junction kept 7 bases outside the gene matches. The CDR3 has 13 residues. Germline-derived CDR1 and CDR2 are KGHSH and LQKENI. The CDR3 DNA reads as TGTGCCAGCTCCCGGCGACAGGGCGATGGCTACACCTTC. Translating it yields CASSRRQGDGYTF. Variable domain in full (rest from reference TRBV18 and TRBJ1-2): NAGVMQNPRHLVRRRGQEARLRCSPMKGHSHVYWYRQLPEEGLKFMVYLQKENIIDESGMPKERFSAEFPKEGPSILRIQQVVRGDSAAYFCASSRRQGDGYTFGSGTRLTVV.

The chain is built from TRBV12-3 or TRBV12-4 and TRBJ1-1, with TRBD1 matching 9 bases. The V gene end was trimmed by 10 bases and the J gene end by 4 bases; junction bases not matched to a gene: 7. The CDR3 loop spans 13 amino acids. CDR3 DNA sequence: TGTGCCACCAGGGACAGGGCAAGCACTGAAGCTTTCTTT. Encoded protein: CATRDRASTEAFF.

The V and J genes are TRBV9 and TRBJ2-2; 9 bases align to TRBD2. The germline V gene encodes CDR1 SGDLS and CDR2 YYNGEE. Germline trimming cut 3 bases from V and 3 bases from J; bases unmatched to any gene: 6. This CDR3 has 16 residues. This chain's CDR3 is CASSASSGRDTGELFF. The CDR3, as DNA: TGTGCCAGCAGCGCAAGTAGCGGGAGAGACACCGGGGAGCTGTTTTTT. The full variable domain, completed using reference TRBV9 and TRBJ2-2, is DSGVTQTPKHLITATGQRVTLRCSPRSGDLSVYWYQQSLDQGLQFLIQYYNGEERAKGNILERFSAQQFPDLHSELNLSSLELGDSALYFCASSASSGRDTGELFFGEGSRLTVL.

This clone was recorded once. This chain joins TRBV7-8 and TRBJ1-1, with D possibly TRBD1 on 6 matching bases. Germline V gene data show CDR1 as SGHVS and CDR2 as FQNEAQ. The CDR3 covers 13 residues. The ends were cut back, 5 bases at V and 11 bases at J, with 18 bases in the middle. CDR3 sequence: CASSTEQGAGAFF. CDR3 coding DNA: TGTGCCAGCAGCACCGAACAGGGCGCTGGGGCTTTCTTT.

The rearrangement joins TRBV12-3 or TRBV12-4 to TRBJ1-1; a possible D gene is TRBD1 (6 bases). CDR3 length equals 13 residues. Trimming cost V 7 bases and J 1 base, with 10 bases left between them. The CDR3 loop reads CASTPGQNTEAFF. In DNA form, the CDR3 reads TGTGCCAGCACCCCGGGACAGAACACTGAAGCTTTCTTT.

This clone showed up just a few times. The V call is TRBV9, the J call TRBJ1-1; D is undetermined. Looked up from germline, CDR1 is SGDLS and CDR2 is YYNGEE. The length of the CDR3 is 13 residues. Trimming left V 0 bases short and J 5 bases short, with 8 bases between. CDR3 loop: CASSVGQSTEAFF. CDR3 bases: TGTGCCAGCAGCGTAGGACAAAGTACTGAAGCTTTCTTT.

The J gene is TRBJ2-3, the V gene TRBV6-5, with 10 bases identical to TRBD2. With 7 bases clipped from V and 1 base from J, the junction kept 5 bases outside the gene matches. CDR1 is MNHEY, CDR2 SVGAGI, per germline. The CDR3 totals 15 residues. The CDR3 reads CASTLAGGRTDTQYF. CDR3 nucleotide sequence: TGTGCCAGCACCTTAGCGGGGGGCCGCACAGATACGCAGTATTTT.

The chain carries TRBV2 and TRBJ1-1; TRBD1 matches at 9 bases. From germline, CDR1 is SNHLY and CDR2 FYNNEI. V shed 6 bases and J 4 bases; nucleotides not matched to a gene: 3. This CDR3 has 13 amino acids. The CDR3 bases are TGTGCCAGCAGGGGGGGACAGGGCACTGAAGCTTTCTTT. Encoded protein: CASRGGQGTEAFF.

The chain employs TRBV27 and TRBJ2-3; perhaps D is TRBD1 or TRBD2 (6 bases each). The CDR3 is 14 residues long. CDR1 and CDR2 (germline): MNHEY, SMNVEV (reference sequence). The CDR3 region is CAVLPSAGADTQYF. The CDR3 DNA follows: TGTGCGGTGCTGCCTAGCGCAGGGGCAGATACGCAGTATTTT.

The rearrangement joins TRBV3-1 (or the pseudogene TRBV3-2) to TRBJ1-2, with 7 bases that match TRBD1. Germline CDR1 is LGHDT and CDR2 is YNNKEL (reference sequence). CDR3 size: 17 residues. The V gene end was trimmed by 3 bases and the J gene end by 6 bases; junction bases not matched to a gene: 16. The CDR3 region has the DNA TGTGCCAGCAGCCACATCTCCCTTAGACAGGGCCTGGATGGCTACACCTTC. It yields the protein CASSHISLRQGLDGYTF.